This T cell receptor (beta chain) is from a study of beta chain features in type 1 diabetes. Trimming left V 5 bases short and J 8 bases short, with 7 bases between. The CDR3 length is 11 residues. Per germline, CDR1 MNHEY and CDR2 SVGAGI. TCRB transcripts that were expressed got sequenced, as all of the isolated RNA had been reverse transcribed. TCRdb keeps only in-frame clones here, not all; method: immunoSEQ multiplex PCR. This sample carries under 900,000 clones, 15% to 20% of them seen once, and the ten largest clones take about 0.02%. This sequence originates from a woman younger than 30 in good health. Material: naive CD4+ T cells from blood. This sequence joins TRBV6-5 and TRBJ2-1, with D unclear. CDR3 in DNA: TGTGCCAGCAGTCCAGGCGATGAGCAGTTCTTC. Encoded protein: CASSPGDEQFF.